Listed below are T cell receptor beta chains from one sample, sequenced in a study of PD-1 blockade in mismatch repair-deficient tumors. Method: immunoSEQ multiplex PCR; TCRdb's copy keeps in-frame clones and lacks some. The sample lists 30,000 to 45,000 clones; around 80% were seen once. The source was PBMCs, collected about 38 weeks after starting pembrolizumab. All receptors derive from an adult with mismatch repair-deficient cancer. Each CDR3 is given with its conserved first and last residue. The order of the fields is J gene, D gene, V gene, clone size, CDR3 protein, CDR3 DNA. The D gene is left open where the match is weak. The size of a clone is reported for some rows only, either as once, few or many, or as a class for expanded clones.

TRBJ1-4	TRBD1	TRBV18	-	CASRDSHSNEKLFF	TGTGCCAGCCGGGACAGCCATTCTAATGAAAAACTGTTTTTT
TRBJ1-4	TRBD1	TRBV28	-	CASSSGGPNEKLFF	TGTGCCAGCAGTTCAGGGGGCCCTAATGAAAAACTGTTTTTT
TRBJ2-7	TRBD2	TRBV30	-	CAWSWGGTSYEQYF	TGTGCCTGGAGTTGGGGGGGAACAAGTTACGAGCAGTACTTC
TRBJ2-4	TRBD1	TRBV18	-	CASSPRTGLAKNIQYF	TGTGCCAGCTCACCCCGGACAGGGCTAGCCAAAAACATTCAGTACTTC
TRBJ1-2	-	TRBV5-1	once	CASSLSRGFIYGYTF	TGCGCCAGCAGCTTGTCCCGGGGGTTCATCTATGGCTACACCTTC
TRBJ1-2	TRBD1	TRBV9	-	CASSTGGDGYTF	TGTGCCAGTTCCACAGGGGGCGATGGCTACACCTTC
TRBJ2-7	-	TRBV28	few	CASSFDSYEQYF	TGTGCCAGCAGTTTCGATAGCTACGAGCAGTACTTC
TRBJ2-3	-	TRBV15	-	CATSRDADSTDTQYF	TGTGCCACCAGCAGAGATGCGGATAGCACAGATACGCAGTATTTT
TRBJ2-7	TRBD2	TRBV5-1	few	CASSLRGRGNEQYF	TGCGCCAGCAGCTTGCGCGGGAGGGGGAACGAGCAGTACTTC
TRBJ1-1	TRBD1	TRBV2	few	CASSTQGLHTEAFF	TGTGCCAGCAGCACACAGGGGCTTCACACTGAAGCTTTCTTT
TRBJ2-2	-	TRBV27	-	CASSLYRGNTGELFF	TGTGCCAGCAGTTTATACCGAGGAAACACCGGGGAGCTGTTTTTT
TRBJ2-7	TRBD2	TRBV28	-	CASIGGGNPYEQYF	TGTGCCAGCATTGGGGGGGGGAACCCCTACGAGCAGTACTTC
TRBJ2-5	-	TRBV7-3	-	CASSLAGATQETQYF	TGTGCCAGCAGCTTAGCGGGGGCTACCCAAGAGACCCAGTACTTC
TRBJ2-7	-	TRBV9	few	CASSVGNIPPYEQYF	TGTGCCAGCAGCGTAGGTAACATCCCCCCCTACGAGCAGTACTTC
TRBJ2-7	TRBD2	TRBV6-5	-	CASSYSAGRAYEQYF	TGTGCCAGCAGTTACTCGGCCGGGAGGGCCTACGAGCAGTACTTC
TRBJ2-3	-	TRBV4-1	-	CASSQWTVSTDTQYF	TGCGCCAGCAGCCAATGGACAGTAAGCACAGATACGCAGTATTTT
TRBJ2-3	TRBD1	TRBV29-1	-	CSVARTGGKTDTQYF	TGCAGCGTAGCTAGGACAGGGGGCAAAACAGATACGCAGTATTTT
TRBJ2-3	-	TRBV11-2	once	CASSPSTEESDTQYF	TGTGCCAGCAGCCCCTCGACAGAGGAGTCAGATACGCAGTATTTT
TRBJ1-1	-	TRBV18	-	CASSPSGQNTEAFF	TGTGCCAGCTCACCCTCGGGACAGAACACTGAAGCTTTCTTT
TRBJ1-3	-	TRBV7-8	-	CASSLSRGSAGNTIYF	TGTGCCAGCAGCTTGAGTCGGGGGTCTGCTGGAAACACCATATATTTT
TRBJ2-7	TRBD2	TRBV7-2	-	CASSSRTSGSYEQYF	TGTGCCAGCAGCTCCCGGACTAGCGGGAGCTACGAGCAGTACTTC
TRBJ2-2	TRBD1	TRBV27	-	CASSGGRGRTGELFF	TGTGCCAGCAGTGGGGGCAGGGGGCGCACCGGGGAGCTGTTTTTT
TRBJ1-4	-	TRBV28	-	CASSAHGGGTEKLFF	TGTGCCAGCAGTGCCCATGGGGGGGGGACTGAAAAACTGTTTTTT
TRBJ2-3	-	TRBV5-1	-	CASSIWRTSTDTQYF	TGCGCCAGCAGCATCTGGAGGACTAGCACAGATACGCAGTATTTT
TRBJ2-3	-	TRBV18	-	CASSPPIGEGADTQYF	TGTGCCAGCTCACCACCGATAGGCGAGGGAGCAGATACGCAGTATTTT
TRBJ2-7	-	TRBV6-5	few	CASSYSAQGYEQYF	TGTGCCAGCAGTTACTCGGCCCAGGGCTACGAGCAGTACTTC
TRBJ2-1	-	TRBV7-9	-	CASRPTGGGYNEQFF	TGTGCCAGCAGGCCTACAGGGGGAGGGTACAATGAGCAGTTCTTC
TRBJ2-2	TRBD1	TRBV7-3	-	CASSRQGPNTGELFF	TGTGCCAGCAGCCGACAGGGGCCGAACACCGGGGAGCTGTTTTTT
TRBJ2-7	-	TRBV27	few	CASSLSKQIPYEQYF	TGTGCCAGCAGTTTATCGAAACAGATACCCTACGAGCAGTACTTC
TRBJ2-7	TRBD2	TRBV4-1	-	CASSQRAATSGRDEQYF	TGCGCCAGCAGCCAAAGGGCCGCAACTAGCGGGAGAGACGAGCAGTACTTC
TRBJ2-7	TRBD2	TRBV11-2	-	CASSLGPGTSGYEQYF	TGTGCCAGCAGCTTAGGGCCCGGGACTAGCGGCTACGAGCAGTACTTC
TRBJ2-1	TRBD1	TRBV7-2	-	CASSRGLEQFF	TGTGCCAGTTCCAGGGGGCTTGAGCAGTTCTTC
TRBJ2-1	TRBD2	TRBV4-2	-	CASSQVSSGVGNEQFF	TGTGCCAGCAGCCAAGTATCTAGCGGGGTAGGCAATGAGCAGTTCTTC
TRBJ2-7	TRBD1	TRBV5-4	-	CASSSPLGQGASEQYF	TGTGCCAGCAGCTCGCCCCTCGGACAGGGGGCTAGCGAGCAGTACTTC
TRBJ2-1	TRBD2	TRBV18	-	CASSSSGLAVNEQFF	TGTGCCAGCTCATCATCGGGACTAGCGGTAAATGAGCAGTTCTTC
TRBJ1-5	-	TRBV10-3	-	CAISERGDSNQPQHF	TGTGCCATCAGTGAGCGAGGGGACTCAAATCAGCCCCAGCATTTT
TRBJ2-6	-	TRBV27	-	CASSPWTAGANVLTF	TGTGCCAGCAGTCCCTGGACTGCTGGGGCCAACGTCCTGACTTTC
TRBJ1-4	TRBD1	TRBV28	-	CASSTRGQGAEKLFF	TGTGCCAGCAGTACCCGAGGACAGGGGGCGGAAAAACTGTTTTTT
TRBJ2-1	TRBD1	TRBV7-9	-	CASSTRDSTSYNEQFF	TGTGCCAGCAGCACCCGGGACAGCACATCCTACAATGAGCAGTTCTTC
TRBJ1-4	-	TRBV6-1	-	CASSGGRSNEKLFF	TGTGCCAGCAGTGGTGGGCGAAGTAATGAAAAACTGTTTTTT
TRBJ2-5	TRBD1	TRBV5-1	-	CASSPGQVPETQYF	TGCGCCAGCAGCCCAGGACAGGTACCCGAGACCCAGTACTTC
TRBJ2-5	TRBD1	TRBV2	-	CASSVGQEETQYF	TGTGCCAGCAGTGTAGGACAGGAGGAGACCCAGTACTTC
TRBJ1-3	-	TRBV5-6	-	CASSWVQGSGNTIYF	TGTGCCAGCAGCTGGGTTCAGGGCTCTGGAAACACCATATATTTT
TRBJ2-7	-	TRBV7-8	few	CASRGEVGEVGEQYF	TGTGCCAGCAGGGGGGAGGTCGGGGAGGTAGGTGAGCAGTACTTC
TRBJ2-1	-	TRBV29-1	once	CSVKNRDTYNEQFF	TGCAGCGTTAAAAACCGGGACACCTACAATGAGCAGTTCTTC
TRBJ1-4	-	TRBV4-1	-	CASSQGDLGGNEKLFF	TGCGCCAGCAGCCAAGGTGATTTGGGAGGTAATGAAAAACTGTTTTTT
TRBJ2-3	TRBD1	TRBV7-9	-	CASSLAPGQGNTDTQYF	TGTGCCAGCAGCTTAGCTCCCGGACAGGGGAACACAGATACGCAGTATTTT
TRBJ1-1	-	TRBV28	-	CASLRGGWTEAFF	TGTGCCAGCCTCCGGGGGGGATGGACTGAAGCTTTCTTT
TRBJ2-1	TRBD1	TRBV30	-	CAWSHRGQAYNEQFF	TGTGCCTGGAGCCACAGGGGGCAAGCGTACAATGAGCAGTTCTTC
TRBJ1-4	-	TRBV9	-	CASSLKSGGELFF	TGTGCCAGCAGCCTCAAATCGGGGGGGGAACTGTTTTTT
TRBJ2-3	TRBD2	TRBV29-1	-	CSVEVPIAGGTDTQYF	TGCAGCGTTGAAGTTCCTATCGCGGGGGGCACAGATACGCAGTATTTT
TRBJ1-2	-	TRBV2	-	CASSLGPRNGYTF	TGTGCCAGCAGTTTGGGCCCAAGGAATGGCTACACCTTC
TRBJ2-1	TRBD2	TRBV18	-	CASSRSGSSYNEQFF	TGTGCCAGCTCGCGAAGCGGGAGCTCCTACAATGAGCAGTTCTTC
TRBJ2-4	-	TRBV19	-	CASSHSRNIQYF	TGTGCCAGTAGTCACTCCCGGAACATTCAGTACTTC
TRBJ2-7	TRBD2	TRBV9	medium-sized	CASSPGLAVLEQYF	TGTGCCAGCAGCCCGGGACTAGCGGTGCTCGAGCAGTACTTC
TRBJ2-7	-	TRBV10-3	-	CAISESDGSSYEQYF	TGTGCCATCAGTGAGTCGGACGGGAGCTCCTACGAGCAGTACTTC
TRBJ2-3	TRBD1	TRBV28	-	CASSFLGQGASTDTQYF	TGTGCCAGCAGTTTTCTGGGACAGGGGGCTTCTACAGATACGCAGTATTTT
TRBJ1-5	TRBD1	TRBV30	-	CAWSGDRVRQPQHF	TGTGCCTGGTCCGGGGACAGGGTTCGGCAGCCCCAGCATTTT
TRBJ2-3	TRBD2	TRBV7-9	-	CASSRQTGTIFTDTQYF	TGTGCCAGCAGCAGGCAGACCGGGACTATATTCACAGATACGCAGTATTTT